One sample yielded the 10 T cell receptor beta chains listed below, sequenced in a study of T-cell reconstitution after alpha-beta-depleted transplantation in children. Unique molecular identifiers were incorporated during preparation of the TCRbeta library. TCRdb used MiXCR to reprocess the PCR reads, holding one entry per CDR3 protein. In the table there are more than 400,000 distinct CDR3 sequences, around two fifths of which are singletons. The specimen was PBMCs, collected before TCRalphabeta/CD19-depleted stem cell transplant. The receptors stem from a girl aged 2-15 years with aplastic anemia, due to receive a stem cell transplant.

This clonotype was picked up many times. V gene TRBV7-2 combines with J gene TRBJ1-1, with 7 bases identical to TRBD1. CDR1 and CDR2 (germline): SGHTA, FQGNSA. This CDR3 is built from 15 residues. V trimming: 5 bases; J trimming: 0 bases; junction bases outside the gene matches: 6. CDR3 coding DNA: TGTGCCAGCAGCCAGAAGACAGGGATGAACACTGAAGCTTTCTTT. Translated, it gives CASSQKTGMNTEAFF.

This clonotype was seen more than once but under ten times. The rearrangement links TRBV27 to TRBJ2-3, with D possibly matching TRBD1 (6 bases). This CDR3 spans 13 amino acids. The V gene's germline CDR1 is MNHEY and CDR2 SMNVEV (reference sequence). The V end was cut by 6 bases, the J end by 3 bases, with 10 bases between. CDR3 nucleotide sequence: TGTGCCAGCAGAACAGGGTGGACAGATACGCAGTATTTT. This encodes CASRTGWTDTQYF.

At least ten counts were recorded for this clonotype. The genes are TRBV5-1 and TRBJ2-3; TRBD2 aligns across 7 bases. The CDR3 loop spans 14 amino acids. V lost 3 bases to trimming and J lost 4 bases; unmatched junction nucleotides: 5. Germline values: CDR1 SGHRS, CDR2 YFSETQ. Written as DNA, the CDR3 is TGCGCCAGCAGCTCGGGGACTAAGGCAGATACGCAGTATTTT. Protein sequence: CASSSGTKADTQYF.

This clonotype appeared once. The chain links TRBV2 to TRBJ2-1, with D hard to call. V lost 3 bases, J lost 5 bases, and 8 bases lay in between. Per germline, CDR1 SNHLY and CDR2 FYNNEI. The CDR3 has 13 amino acids. DNA for the CDR3: TGTGCCAGCAGTGATTTGGTTGACAATGAGCAGTTCTTC. As protein: CASSDLVDNEQFF.

The V gene is TRBV27, the J gene TRBJ2-7; a possible D gene is TRBD2 (5 bases). In germline, CDR1 is MNHEY, CDR2 SMNVEV (reference sequence). The CDR3 is 14 residues long. Trimming shortened V by 6 bases and J by 5 bases, and 17 bases separated the two germline ends. CDR3 sequence: CASRRGQVINEQYF. The CDR3 DNA is TGTGCCAGCAGGAGAGGGCAGGTTATCAACGAGCAGTACTTC.

This clonotype was recorded at least ten times. The chain uses TRBV20-1 and TRBJ1-6; no reliable D call. Germline V gene lookup returns CDR1 DFQATT and CDR2 SNEGSKA (reference sequence). The V end lost 3 bases, the J end lost 7 bases, and 13 bases lay between the germline ends. CDR3 length equals 14 residues. As DNA, the CDR3 is TGCAGTGCTAGTGCTCACCTGGGGAATTCACCCCTCCACTTT. This translates into CSASAHLGNSPLHF.

The chain couples TRBV7-9 to TRBJ2-1; D uncertain. V was trimmed by 1 base and J by 7 bases, leaving 20 bases between them. Germline V CDR1 and CDR2: SEHNR, FQNEAQ (reference sequence). The CDR3 has 17 amino acids. This CDR3 is CASSLGETATKENEQFF. The CDR3 DNA is TGTGCCAGCAGCTTAGGGGAAACAGCTACTAAGGAAAATGAGCAGTTCTTC.

There are many counts of this clonotype. This chain links TRBV12-3 or TRBV12-4 with TRBJ2-3, with D possibly matching TRBD2 (5 bases). The CDR3 consists of 11 residues. V lost 7 bases and J lost 10, with 12 bases in between. The CDR3: CASTLGMAQYF. The CDR3 coding sequence is TGTGCCAGCACCCTCGGGATGGCGCAGTATTTT.

This clonotype occurred many times. The rearrangement links TRBV10-3 to TRBJ2-3; TRBD2 matches at 10 bases. Germline assignment: CDR1 ENHRY and CDR2 SYGVKD. CDR3 length equals 15 residues. Unmatched junction bases numbered 6, after V lost 3 bases and J lost 6 bases. The chain's CDR3 is CAISEFLAGDDTQYF. The DNA of the CDR3 is TGTGCCATCAGTGAATTCCTAGCGGGAGATGATACGCAGTATTTT.

The rearrangement uses TRBV10-3 and TRBJ2-7, with a weak D call TRBD1 (6 bases). The CDR3 has 13 amino acids. V gave up 6 bases and J gave up 4 bases, with 13 bases separating them. Looked up from germline, CDR1 is ENHRY and CDR2 is SYGVKD. The CDR3 reads CAISPGDAYEQYF. CDR3 DNA: TGTGCCATCAGCCCAGGGGACGCGTACGAGCAGTACTTC.